These 15 T cell receptor beta chains were sequenced from one sample in a study of long-term antiretroviral therapy in people with HIV. Run at survey level, the immunoSEQ assay was version v3.0. Profiling relied on immunoSEQ multiplex PCR, and the TCRdb table lists in-frame clones only, not all of them. The sample has approximately 35,000 clones, over 75% seen once. The sequences come from unsorted PBMCs, collected 2.2 years after starting antiretroviral therapy. These receptors were collected from a man younger than 35 with HIV.

The chain joins TRBV23-1 to TRBJ2-2; possible D gene TRBD1, 6 bases. TRBV23-1 is classed as an ORF, of uncertain function. The V end lost 2 bases, the J end lost 6 bases, and 16 bases lay between the germline ends. CDR3 length: 16 amino acids. CDR3 residues: CASSQAIKTGAGELFF. In DNA, the CDR3 is TGCGCCAGCAGTCAAGCCATCAAGACAGGCGCCGGGGAGCTGTTTTTT.

The chain carries TRBV7-2 and TRBJ1-2; D gene unclear. CDR1 is SGHTA, CDR2 FQGNSA, per germline. Trimming stripped 6 bases from V and 5 bases from J, with 13 bases between. The CDR3 is 13 residues long. The CDR3 DNA follows: TGTGCCAGCAGTTCCTCGGGTCCATATGGCTACACCTTC. Protein: CASSSSGPYGYTF.

This chain uses TRBV7-9 with TRBJ1-1; 10 bases are shared with TRBD1. Germline CDR1 is SEHNR and CDR2 is FQNEAQ (reference sequence). The J segment lost 8 bases and the V segment lost 5 bases, leaving 2 bases of the junction unmatched. The CDR3 consists of 12 residues. Here the CDR3 DNA reads TGTGCCAGCAGCAGGGACAGGGGCGAAGCTTTCTTT. Its protein is CASSRDRGEAFF.

The J gene is TRBJ1-5, the V gene TRBV2; D is uncertain. With 5 bases removed from V and 0 bases from J, the gap between germline ends came to 11 bases. This CDR3 is built from 15 residues. Germline assignment: CDR1 SNHLY and CDR2 FYNNEI. DNA for the CDR3: TGTGCCAGCAGTCTCTCTTGGGGTAGCAATCAGCCCCAGCATTTT. Its translation: CASSLSWGSNQPQHF.

This sequence joins TRBV30 and TRBJ1-1; weak D call: TRBD1 (5 bases). The CDR3 contains 13 residues. Germline values: CDR1 GTSNPN, CDR2 SVGIG (reference sequence). The V end lost 1 base, the J end lost 4 bases, and 10 bases lay between the germline ends. The CDR3 DNA is TGTGCCTGGAGTGGAGGAAGGGGCACTGAAGCTTTCTTT. Translating gives CAWSGGRGTEAFF. Full variable domain (remainder filled in from reference TRBV30 and TRBJ1-1): SQTIHQWPATLVQPVGSPLSLECTVEGTSNPNLYWYRQAAGRGLQLLFYSVGIGQISSEVPQNLSASRPQDRQFILSSKKLLLSDSGFYLCAWSGGRGTEAFFGQGTRLTVV.

This clone was picked up a small number of times. This chain joins TRBV6-5 and TRBJ2-7; 7 nucleotides agree with TRBD1. Germline CDR1 reads MNHEY; CDR2 reads SVGAGI. J gave up 4 bases and V 6 bases, and 6 bases lay outside the gene matches. CDR3 length equals 13 residues. The CDR3 protein is CASRAQGMYEQYF. CDR3 DNA: TGTGCCAGCAGGGCACAGGGGATGTACGAGCAGTACTTC.

The count of this clone is one. The chain employs TRBV6-5 and TRBJ1-1, with 8 positions matching TRBD1. Germline-derived CDR1 and CDR2 are MNHEY and SVGAGI. There are 16 residues in the CDR3. V shed 2 bases, J shed 5 bases, and the junction held 10 bases outside the gene matches. CDR3 sequence: CASSYRPGGAGTEAFF. CDR3 DNA: TGTGCCAGCAGTTACCGGCCAGGGGGCGCCGGTACTGAAGCTTTCTTT.

V gene TRBV7-2 combines with J gene TRBJ2-7, with 8 bases matching TRBD1. The CDR3 covers 14 residues. CDR1 is SGHTA, CDR2 FQGNSA, per germline. The ends lost 5 bases at V and 5 bases at J; junction bases unmatched: 8. CDR3 in DNA: TGTGCCAGCAGCCGGACAGGGTCCGTGAACGAGCAGTACTTC. This codes for CASSRTGSVNEQYF.

This clone was seen just once. This sequence joins TRBV7-2 and TRBJ2-2, with no clear D. The CDR3 totals 15 residues. The V gene lost 3 bases and the J gene lost 0 bases, with 8 bases spanning the gap. From germline, CDR1 is SGHTA and CDR2 FQGNSA. The DNA for the CDR3 is TGTGCCAGCAGCTTCGTGGGGTCGAACACCGGGGAGCTGTTTTTT. This sequence encodes CASSFVGSNTGELFF.

The V call is TRBV5-6, the J call TRBJ2-7, with D maybe TRBD2 (6 bases). The V end lost 4 bases, the J end lost 7 bases, and 21 bases lay between the germline ends. The CDR3 extends over 15 amino acids. Germline assignment: CDR1 SGHDT and CDR2 YYEEEE. CDR3 sequence: CASSLRSGVGYEQYF. The CDR3 DNA is TGTGCCAGCAGCCTGCGGTCGGGGGTAGGTTATGAGCAGTACTTC.

About this clone: The identical CDR3 is also encoded by other nucleotide sequences in the sample. The chain uses TRBV5-6 and TRBJ1-4; D uncertain. With 1 base removed from V and 0 bases from J, the gap between germline ends came to 4 bases. CDR3 length: 14 amino acids. The germline V gene has CDR1 SGHDT and CDR2 YYEEEE. For the CDR3, the DNA is TGTGCCAGCAGCTTGATCGCAACTAATGAAAAACTGTTTTTT. Protein sequence: CASSLIATNEKLFF. The full variable domain, with the rest looked up from reference TRBV5-6 and TRBJ1-4, is DAGVTQSPTHLIKTRGQQVTLRCSPKSGHDTVSWYQQALGQGPQFIFQYYEEEERQRGNFPDRFSGHQFPNYSSELNVNALLLGDSALYLCASSLIATNEKLFFGSGTQLSVL.

A single count supports this clone. The chain has TRBV5-5 and TRBJ2-5, with D possibly being TRBD1 (6 bases). Germline V CDR1 and CDR2: SGHKS, YYEKEE (reference sequence). Trimming removed 0 bases at V and 1 base at J, with 10 bases between. The CDR3 loop spans 15 amino acids. In nucleotides, the CDR3 is TGTGCCAGCAGCTTGGCCCCGGACAGCCAAGAGACCCAGTACTTC. Translated: CASSLAPDSQETQYF.

The chain combines TRBV4-1 with TRBJ2-7, with a weak D call TRBD1 (5 bases). V dropped 1 base and J dropped 2 bases, with 12 bases sitting between them. The length of the CDR3 is 15 residues. CDR1 MGHRA and CDR2 YSYEKL come from the germline V gene. CDR3 amino acids: CASSQVPQGTYEQYF. The CDR3 bases are TGCGCCAGCAGCCAAGTGCCCCAGGGAACCTACGAGCAGTACTTC.

The chain employs TRBV23-1 and TRBJ2-7, with a tentative D call TRBD1 (6 bases). TRBV23-1 is an ORF, and what it does is uncertain. The V and J ends lost 0 bases and 2 bases respectively, with 14 bases between them. The CDR3 has 16 amino acids. The CDR3 nucleotides read TGCGCCAGCAGTCAATCAGCCGGGACACAAACCTACGAGCAGTACTTC. Its protein product is CASSQSAGTQTYEQYF.

V usage is TRBV7-3 and J usage is TRBJ2-3, with D maybe TRBD2 (7 bases). With 7 bases removed from V and 1 base from J, the gap between germline ends came to 15 bases. The germline gives CDR1 SGHTA, CDR2 FQGTGA. CDR3 length: 15 residues. As DNA, the CDR3 is TGTGCCAGCACCCCGATGGGGGGGCGCACAGATACGCAGTATTTT. Translating it yields CASTPMGGRTDTQYF.